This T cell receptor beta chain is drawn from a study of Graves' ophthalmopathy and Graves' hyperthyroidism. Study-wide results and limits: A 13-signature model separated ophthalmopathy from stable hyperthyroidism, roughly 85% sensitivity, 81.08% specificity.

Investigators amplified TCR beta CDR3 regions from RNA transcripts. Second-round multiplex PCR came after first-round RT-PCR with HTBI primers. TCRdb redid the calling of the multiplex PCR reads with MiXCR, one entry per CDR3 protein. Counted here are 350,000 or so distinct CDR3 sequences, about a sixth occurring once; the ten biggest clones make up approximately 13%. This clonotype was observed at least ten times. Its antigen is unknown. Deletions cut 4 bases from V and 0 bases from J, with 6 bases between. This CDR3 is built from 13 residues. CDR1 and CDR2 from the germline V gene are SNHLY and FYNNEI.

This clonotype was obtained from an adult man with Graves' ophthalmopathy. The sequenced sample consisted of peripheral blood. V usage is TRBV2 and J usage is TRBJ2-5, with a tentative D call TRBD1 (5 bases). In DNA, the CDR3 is TGTGCCAGCAGTGGACAGTACCAAGAGACCCAGTACTTC. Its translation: CASSGQYQETQYF.